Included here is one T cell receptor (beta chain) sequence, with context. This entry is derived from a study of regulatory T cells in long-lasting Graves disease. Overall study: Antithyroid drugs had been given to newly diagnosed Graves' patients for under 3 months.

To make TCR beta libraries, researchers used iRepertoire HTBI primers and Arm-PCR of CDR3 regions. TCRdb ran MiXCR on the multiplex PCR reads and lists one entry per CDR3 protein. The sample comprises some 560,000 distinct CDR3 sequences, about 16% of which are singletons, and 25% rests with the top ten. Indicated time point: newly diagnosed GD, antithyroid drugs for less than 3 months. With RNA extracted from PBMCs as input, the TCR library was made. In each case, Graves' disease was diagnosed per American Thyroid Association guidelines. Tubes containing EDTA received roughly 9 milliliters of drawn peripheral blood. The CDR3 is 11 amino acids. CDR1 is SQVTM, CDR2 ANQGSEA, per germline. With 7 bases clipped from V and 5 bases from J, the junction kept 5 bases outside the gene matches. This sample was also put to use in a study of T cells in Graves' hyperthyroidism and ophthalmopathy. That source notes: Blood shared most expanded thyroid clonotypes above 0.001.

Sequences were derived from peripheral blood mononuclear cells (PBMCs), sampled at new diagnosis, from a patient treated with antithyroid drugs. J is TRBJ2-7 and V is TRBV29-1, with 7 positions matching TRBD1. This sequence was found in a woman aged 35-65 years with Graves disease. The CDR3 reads CSARDSDEQYF. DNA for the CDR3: TGCAGCGCCAGGGACAGCGACGAGCAGTACTTC.